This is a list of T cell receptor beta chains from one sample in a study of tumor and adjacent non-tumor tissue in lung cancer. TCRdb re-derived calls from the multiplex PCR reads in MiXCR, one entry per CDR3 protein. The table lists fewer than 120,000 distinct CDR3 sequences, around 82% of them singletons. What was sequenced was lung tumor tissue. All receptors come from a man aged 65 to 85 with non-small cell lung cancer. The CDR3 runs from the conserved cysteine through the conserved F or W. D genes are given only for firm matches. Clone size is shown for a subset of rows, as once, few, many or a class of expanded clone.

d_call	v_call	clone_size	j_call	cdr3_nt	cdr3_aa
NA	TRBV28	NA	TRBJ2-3	TGTGTCAGCAGTTTTTTAGCTGGCACATATACGCAGTATTTT	CVSSFLAGTYTQYF
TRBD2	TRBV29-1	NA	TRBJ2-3	TGCAGCGTTGAATATGGTGTTAAGCGGGGTCACGATACGCAGTATTTT	CSVEYGVKRGHDTQYF
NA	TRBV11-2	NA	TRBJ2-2	TGTGCCAGCAGCCCGGATAGTCAGTCCGGGGGGCTGTTTTTT	CASSPDSQSGGLFF
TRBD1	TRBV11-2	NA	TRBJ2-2	TGTACCAGCAGCTTAGTGAGCACAGGGGTTGCCGGGGATCTGTTTTTT	CTSSLVSTGVAGDLFF
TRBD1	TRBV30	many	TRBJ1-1	TGTGCCTGGAGTGTATCCCGGACAGGGATGAACACTGAAGCTTTCTTT	CAWSVSRTGMNTEAFF
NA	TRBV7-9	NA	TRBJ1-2	TGTGCCAGCAGCCCGTCGGGGATTAACTATGGCTACACCTTC	CASSPSGINYGYTF
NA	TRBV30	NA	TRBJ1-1	TGTGCCTGGAGTCGCGGGATAGGGAACACTGAGGCTTTCTTT	CAWSRGIGNTEAFF
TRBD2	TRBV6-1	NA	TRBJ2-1	TGTGCCAGCAATGCTATGATAGCGGGATGGCATAATAAGCAGTTCTTC	CASNAMIAGWHNKQFF
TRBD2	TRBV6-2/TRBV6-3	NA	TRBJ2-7	TGTGCCAGCAGTCCTCAAAGCGGGAGTCTTATGGAGCAGTACTTC	CASSPQSGSLMEQYF
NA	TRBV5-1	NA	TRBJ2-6	TGCGCCAGCAGCATGACAGTAATCGTCTCTGGGGCCAACGTCCTGACTTTC	CASSMTVIVSGANVLTF
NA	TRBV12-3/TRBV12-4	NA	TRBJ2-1	TGTGCCAGCAGTTTAGGACAGCCGGTTACTTACCACAATGAGTACTTCTTC	CASSLGQPVTYHNEYFF
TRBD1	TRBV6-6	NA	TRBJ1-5	TGTGTCAGCAGTATCACAGGGGACTTCAATCAGCCCCAGCATTTT	CVSSITGDFNQPQHF
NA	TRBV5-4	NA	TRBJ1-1	TGTGTCAGCAGCACTACGGGGGTTGCACTCGGGAACACTGAAGCTTTCTTT	CVSSTTGVALGNTEAFF
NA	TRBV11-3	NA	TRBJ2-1	TGTGCCAGCAGCTTAGTTCCCACGGCGGGCAGGGATGAGCAGTTCTTC	CASSLVPTAGRDEQFF
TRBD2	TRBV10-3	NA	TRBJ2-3	TGTGCCATCAGTGATACTAGCGGGAGGGACGCAGATAGGCAATATTTT	CAISDTSGRDADRQYF